The present TCR beta chain was sequenced within a study of metastatic and nonmetastatic thyroid tumors. Thyroid surgery took place with no prior treatment in any patient. CDR1 and CDR2 (germline): SGHTA, FQGTGA. Between the trimmed V and J ends, which lost 0 bases and 3 bases, there was a span of 15 bases. The CDR3 has 16 residues. TCRdb re-called clones from the PCR reads using MiXCR. The data contain several thousand clones, 20% to 30% of them seen just once; the ten biggest clones take up approximately 24%. The sample taken for sequencing was tumor tissue. The receptor was derived from a female donor with papillary thyroid cancer or a benign thyroid nodule (not recorded which). Some clones in this sample may be carry-over from other donors' samples. This chain links TRBV7-3 with TRBJ2-7; D is undetermined. The CDR3 region is CASSLTGGQQYYEQYF. In DNA, the CDR3 is TGTGCCAGCAGCTTAACTGGTGGGCAACAATACTACGAGCAGTACTTC.